This T cell receptor (beta chain) was sequenced in a study of T cell repertoires in cytomegalovirus infection. Study results and limitations: There were HLA-C-restricted CMV-specific TCR beta clonotypes dominating the ex vivo response.

Trimming cost V 6 bases and J 0 bases, with 12 bases left between them. The germline gives CDR1 MNHNY, CDR2 SVGAGI (reference sequence). This CDR3 region has 16 residues. TCRdb analysed the reads with MiXCR anew, one entry per CDR3 protein. The data show some 180,000 distinct CDR3 sequences, with about 18% seen just once and 25% held by the top ten. This clonotype was detected only a few times. As yet, its antigen is unknown. The TCR originated in a human donor in good health (CMV status not recorded). Some clones in this sample may be carry-over from other donors' samples. The V and J genes are TRBV6-6 and TRBJ2-6; D remains unclear. The sample taken for sequencing was CD8+ T cells from PBMCs. The CDR3 DNA reads as TGTGCCAGCAGGGATAGATTTTACTCTGGGGCCAACGTCCTGACTTTC. Translating gives CASRDRFYSGANVLTF.